This TCR beta chain stems from a study of blood T cell repertoires in COVID-19 (TCRdb year 2020). Looking at the study overall: The collaborator samples originated in the United States, Italy and Spain and spanned the acute and convalescent phases of COVID-19. The material from the prospective study consisted of cDNA or gDNA derived from T cells, B-cell-depleted T cells, or PBMCs. Subjects who had been exposed to COVID-19, were actively infected with it, or had recovered from it provided the deeply sampled blood TCRbeta repertoires that made up the dataset. The repertoires were made available in a free public database intended to serve as a resource for research on the immune response to SARS-CoV-2. Samples came from the ongoing ImmuneRACE study (first 160 participants) plus 1,254 subjects from 6 global collaborators. A de-identified subject ID, COVID-19 status, age in years and sex were almost always included in the sample metadata. Where HLA class I and class II types were available, the types were taken from metadata supplied by the sample provider, not from assay-based typing. General findings and caveats noted by the study authors: Clinical and demographic metadata were provided uncurated, with the amount varying by source and participant.

Collaborating institutions collected whole blood in K2EDTA tubes following their own protocols. For TCRbeta analysis, collaborator samples were shipped as frozen whole blood, as isolated PBMCs, or as DNA extracted from either sample type. About this clone: Its antigen is still unknown. Base qualities are missing; no much larger clone stands one base away.

Based on the germline V gene, the CDR1 and CDR2 sequences are SGHAT and FQNNGV. Inclusive of the bounding cysteine and phenylalanine, the CDR3 is 14 residues long. Here the CDR3 DNA is all that survives: 42 bases in frame from base 1. Relative to germline, V is missing 4 bases and J is missing 6 bases, with 6 bases of the junction outside any gene match. TCRbeta CDR3 regions were amplified from genomic DNA by means of the immunoSEQ Assay, a bias-controlled multiplex PCR. From the authors' description of their analysis: The number of nucleated cells in each sample was estimated by amplification of reference gene primers within the assay. To quantify the absolute abundance of each unique TCRbeta CDR3 rearrangement, sequence reads were collapsed and filtered. For each sample, productive Simpson clonality was calculated as the square root of Simpson's diversity index across productive rearrangements. TCRdb took over this immuneACCESS table, retaining in-frame rearrangements with V and J assigned. Such tables are incomplete; in checked studies, under half of the missing clones stem from an unresolved V gene, and the remainder is unexplained. That table is the source of V, J and clone size, and D and trimming were worked out from the DNA. The sample includes approximately 85,000 clones, with over 80% observed a single time. The ten largest clonotypes hold roughly 6.6% of the sample.

The TCR was taken from a woman in her sixties with active COVID-19. Sequencing was carried out using peripheral blood. The rearranged chain carries TRBV11-2 and TRBJ1-2; 9 bases in the middle match TRBD1. The DNA sequence follows: TGTGCCAGCAGCTCGGACAGGGGCCTCCATGGCTACACCTTC. It translates as CASSSDRGLHGYTF.